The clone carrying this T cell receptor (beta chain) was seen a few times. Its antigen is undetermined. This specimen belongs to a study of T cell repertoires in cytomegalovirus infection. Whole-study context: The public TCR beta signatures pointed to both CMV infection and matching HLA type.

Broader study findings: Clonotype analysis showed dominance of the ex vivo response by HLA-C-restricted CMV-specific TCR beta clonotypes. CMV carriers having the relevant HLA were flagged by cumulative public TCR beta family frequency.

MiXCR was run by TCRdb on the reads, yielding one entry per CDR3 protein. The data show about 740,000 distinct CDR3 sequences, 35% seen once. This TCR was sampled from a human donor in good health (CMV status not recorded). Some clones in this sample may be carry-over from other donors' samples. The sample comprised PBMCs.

The DNA for the CDR3 is TGTGCCAGCAGTCCTCCTGGCGGGAGGTTTTACAATGAGCAGTTCTTC. As protein: CASSPPGGRFYNEQFF. The genes are TRBV27 and TRBJ2-1; 8 bases match TRBD2. V was clipped by 5 bases and J by 4 bases; unmatched bases: 10. Germline V gives CDR1 MNHEY, CDR2 SMNVEV (reference sequence). There are 16 residues in the CDR3.